The clone carrying this T cell receptor (beta chain) has just a few counts. Per the germline V gene, CDR1 is SQVTM and CDR2 is ANQGSEA. Trimming stripped 8 bases from V and 5 bases from J, with 16 bases between. This CDR3 is 12 amino acids long. Measured with immunoSEQ multiplex PCR; TCRdb has only the in-frame clones, and not every one. The sample consists of just over 20,000 clones, about 85% of them appearing once. The data are from a study of T cells in localized non-small cell lung cancer. The chain combines TRBV29-1 with TRBJ2-7; possibly TRBD1 or TRBD2 for D (5 bases each). The source material was PBMCs, sampled before any cancer treatment. The source is a woman aged 35 to 75 with stage II squamous cell lung carcinoma. The CDR3 DNA follows: TGCAGCTTCACCGGGACGTTGAACGAGCAGTACTTC. This translates into CSFTGTLNEQYF.